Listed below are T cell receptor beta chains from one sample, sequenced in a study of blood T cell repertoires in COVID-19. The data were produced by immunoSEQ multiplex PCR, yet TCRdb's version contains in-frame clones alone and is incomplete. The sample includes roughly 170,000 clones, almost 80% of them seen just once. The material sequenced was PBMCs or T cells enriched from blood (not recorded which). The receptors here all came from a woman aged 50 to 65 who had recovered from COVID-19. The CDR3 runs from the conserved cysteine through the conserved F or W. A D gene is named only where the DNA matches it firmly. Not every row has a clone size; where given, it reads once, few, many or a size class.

CDR3 protein: CASTGIGTQYF
CDR3 DNA: TGTGCCAGCACTGGCATCGGGACGCAGTATTTT
clone size: few
J gene: TRBJ2-3
D gene: NA
V gene: TRBV6-5

CDR3 protein: CASRFDREWEKLFF
CDR3 DNA: TGCGCCAGCAGGTTCGACAGGGAGTGGGAAAAACTGTTTTTT
clone size: few
J gene: TRBJ1-4
D gene: TRBD1
V gene: TRBV5-1

CDR3 protein: CASSDEDYSYNEQFF
CDR3 DNA: TGTGCCAGCAGTGACGAGGACTACTCCTACAATGAGCAGTTCTTC
clone size: NA
J gene: TRBJ2-1
D gene: NA
V gene: TRBV6-1

CDR3 protein: CASSPGQGLNEKLFF
CDR3 DNA: TGTGCCAGCAGCCCTGGACAGGGGCTTAATGAAAAACTGTTTTTT
clone size: NA
J gene: TRBJ1-4
D gene: TRBD1
V gene: TRBV3-1/TRBV3-2

CDR3 protein: CAWSWTASREQYF
CDR3 DNA: TGTGCCTGGAGTTGGACGGCTAGCCGCGAGCAGTACTTC
clone size: once
J gene: TRBJ2-7
D gene: NA
V gene: TRBV30

CDR3 protein: CASSSSGFYEQYF
CDR3 DNA: TGCGCCAGCAGCTCATCGGGGTTTTACGAGCAGTACTTC
clone size: NA
J gene: TRBJ2-7
D gene: NA
V gene: TRBV5-1

CDR3 protein: CASSLRAGEAQYF
CDR3 DNA: TGTGCCAGCAGCTTAAGAGCGGGAGAGGCGCAGTATTTT
clone size: NA
J gene: TRBJ2-3
D gene: TRBD2
V gene: TRBV7-2

CDR3 protein: CASSRRGKTNEKLFF
CDR3 DNA: TGTGCCAGTAGCCGGCGAGGTAAAACTAATGAAAAACTGTTTTTT
clone size: NA
J gene: TRBJ1-4
D gene: NA
V gene: TRBV19

CDR3 protein: CASSRGSGEQYF
CDR3 DNA: TGTGCCAGCAGCAGAGGGTCCGGGGAGCAGTACTTC
clone size: once
J gene: TRBJ2-7
D gene: NA
V gene: TRBV7-9

CDR3 protein: CASTIQGYEQYF
CDR3 DNA: TGTGCCAGCACTATACAGGGCTACGAGCAGTACTTC
clone size: NA
J gene: TRBJ2-7
D gene: NA
V gene: TRBV28

CDR3 protein: CASSQRTGVTEAFF
CDR3 DNA: TGCGCCAGCAGCCAAAGGACAGGGGTCACTGAAGCTTTCTTT
clone size: NA
J gene: TRBJ1-1
D gene: TRBD1
V gene: TRBV5-1

CDR3 protein: CAWSVQSQPQHF
CDR3 DNA: TGTGCCTGGAGTGTACAATCACAGCCCCAGCATTTT
clone size: NA
J gene: TRBJ1-5
D gene: NA
V gene: TRBV30

CDR3 protein: CASSVPGLAGGPEAETQYF
CDR3 DNA: TGTGCCAGCAGCGTACCTGGACTAGCGGGAGGGCCTGAGGCAGAGACCCAGTACTTC
clone size: NA
J gene: TRBJ2-5
D gene: TRBD2
V gene: TRBV9

CDR3 protein: CAISENAGTGNTIYF
CDR3 DNA: TGTGCCATCAGTGAAAACGCAGGGACTGGAAACACCATATATTTT
clone size: NA
J gene: TRBJ1-3
D gene: NA
V gene: TRBV10-3

CDR3 protein: CASRITSPDYGYF
CDR3 DNA: TGTGCCAGCAGAATTACGTCGCCGGACTACGGGTACTTC
clone size: NA
J gene: TRBJ2-4
D gene: NA
V gene: TRBV7-2

CDR3 protein: CASSQDIAGVTGEQYF
CDR3 DNA: TGTGCCAGCAGCCAAGATATAGCGGGAGTCACTGGGGAGCAGTACTTC
clone size: NA
J gene: TRBJ2-7
D gene: TRBD2
V gene: TRBV3-1/TRBV3-2

CDR3 protein: CASSLGQGGTGELFF
CDR3 DNA: TGCGCCAGCAGCTTGGGACAGGGGGGAACCGGGGAGCTGTTTTTT
clone size: NA
J gene: TRBJ2-2
D gene: TRBD1
V gene: TRBV5-1

CDR3 protein: CASSGGTGGDYYGYTF
CDR3 DNA: TGTGCCAGCAGCGGGGGGACAGGGGGCGATTACTATGGCTACACCTTC
clone size: NA
J gene: TRBJ1-2
D gene: TRBD1
V gene: TRBV7-8

CDR3 protein: CASSVARGQETQYF
CDR3 DNA: TGTGCCAGCAGCGTAGCCCGGGGCCAAGAGACCCAGTACTTC
clone size: NA
J gene: TRBJ2-5
D gene: NA
V gene: TRBV9

CDR3 protein: CASSLDRSTYEQYF
CDR3 DNA: TGTGCCAGCAGCTTAGACAGGAGTACCTACGAGCAGTACTTC
clone size: NA
J gene: TRBJ2-7
D gene: NA
V gene: TRBV7-2

CDR3 protein: CASSSRLAGVLPYEQYF
CDR3 DNA: TGCGCCAGCAGCTCCCGACTAGCGGGAGTCCTTCCCTACGAGCAGTACTTC
clone size: NA
J gene: TRBJ2-7
D gene: TRBD2
V gene: TRBV5-1

CDR3 protein: CASRAGTKETQYF
CDR3 DNA: TGCGCCAGCCGAGCCGGGACAAAAGAGACCCAGTACTTC
clone size: NA
J gene: TRBJ2-5
D gene: NA
V gene: TRBV5-1

CDR3 protein: CASSYFIQRNEQFF
CDR3 DNA: TGTGCCAGCAGTTACTTTATCCAGCGGAATGAGCAGTTCTTC
clone size: NA
J gene: TRBJ2-1
D gene: NA
V gene: TRBV6-2/TRBV6-3

CDR3 protein: CASSQEAPTGAGNTIYF
CDR3 DNA: TGTGCCAGCAGCCAAGAAGCCCCCACAGGGGCTGGAAACACCATATATTTT
clone size: NA
J gene: TRBJ1-3
D gene: TRBD1
V gene: TRBV4-2

CDR3 protein: CASSFGSGGYTF
CDR3 DNA: TGTGCCAGTAGTTTCGGGAGCGGTGGCTACACCTTC
clone size: NA
J gene: TRBJ1-2
D gene: NA
V gene: TRBV19

CDR3 protein: CASSLVHGTTPDEQFF
CDR3 DNA: TGTGCCAGCAGCTTAGTCCATGGGACTACACCTGATGAGCAGTTCTTC
clone size: NA
J gene: TRBJ2-1
D gene: TRBD2
V gene: TRBV11-3

CDR3 protein: CASTNRLGEQYF
CDR3 DNA: TGTGCCAGCACCAACAGATTGGGCGAGCAGTACTTC
clone size: NA
J gene: TRBJ2-7
D gene: NA
V gene: TRBV6-5

CDR3 protein: CASSLVSGGLAGGTDTQYF
CDR3 DNA: TGTGCCAGCAGCTTAGTTTCGGGGGGACTAGCGGGAGGAACAGATACGCAGTATTTT
clone size: NA
J gene: TRBJ2-3
D gene: TRBD2
V gene: TRBV7-9

CDR3 protein: CASSQDLGRATEAFF
CDR3 DNA: TGCGCCAGCAGCCAAGATCTCGGCAGGGCCACTGAAGCTTTCTTT
clone size: NA
J gene: TRBJ1-1
D gene: NA
V gene: TRBV4-1

CDR3 protein: CASSSPNGLAGGRDTQYF
CDR3 DNA: TGTGCCAGCAGTTCCCCAAACGGACTAGCGGGAGGGCGTGATACGCAGTATTTT
clone size: NA
J gene: TRBJ2-3
D gene: TRBD2
V gene: TRBV28

CDR3 protein: CASSLNRAGYGYTF
CDR3 DNA: TGTGCCAGCAGCTTGAACAGGGCAGGGTATGGCTACACCTTC
clone size: NA
J gene: TRBJ1-2
D gene: NA
V gene: TRBV7-6

CDR3 protein: CASSFGQGNYGYTF
CDR3 DNA: TGTGCCAGCAGTTTTGGACAGGGGAACTATGGCTACACCTTC
clone size: NA
J gene: TRBJ1-2
D gene: TRBD1
V gene: TRBV28

CDR3 protein: CAWAGLAGSNTGELFF
CDR3 DNA: TGTGCCTGGGCCGGACTAGCGGGATCAAACACCGGGGAGCTGTTTTTT
clone size: NA
J gene: TRBJ2-2
D gene: TRBD2
V gene: TRBV30

CDR3 protein: CASSSYRTGTEQYF
CDR3 DNA: TGTGCCAGCAGCTCCTACCGGACAGGGACCGAGCAGTACTTC
clone size: NA
J gene: TRBJ2-7
D gene: TRBD1
V gene: TRBV28

CDR3 protein: CAWSEGNSNQPQHF
CDR3 DNA: TGTGCCTGGAGTGAGGGGAATAGCAATCAGCCCCAGCATTTT
clone size: NA
J gene: TRBJ1-5
D gene: NA
V gene: TRBV30

CDR3 protein: CASSGGTGANEKLFF
CDR3 DNA: TGCGCCAGCAGCGGGGGGACAGGGGCTAATGAAAAACTGTTTTTT
clone size: NA
J gene: TRBJ1-4
D gene: TRBD1
V gene: TRBV5-1

CDR3 protein: CASSLREGGGYIF
CDR3 DNA: TGTGCCAGCAGCTTAAGGGAGGGTGGGGGTTACATCTTC
clone size: NA
J gene: TRBJ1-2
D gene: NA
V gene: TRBV11-2

CDR3 protein: CATSRGTSVYEQYF
CDR3 DNA: TGTGCCACCAGCAGAGGGACTAGCGTTTACGAGCAGTACTTC
clone size: once
J gene: TRBJ2-7
D gene: TRBD2
V gene: TRBV15

CDR3 protein: CASSLGGRTGRDEQYF
CDR3 DNA: TGTGCCAGCAGCTTGGGGGGACGGACAGGGAGAGATGAGCAGTACTTC
clone size: NA
J gene: TRBJ2-7
D gene: TRBD1
V gene: TRBV5-4

CDR3 protein: CASSLGTGAGYTF
CDR3 DNA: TGTGCCAGCAGCTTAGGGACAGGGGCCGGCTACACCTTC
clone size: once
J gene: TRBJ1-2
D gene: TRBD1
V gene: TRBV5-4

CDR3 protein: CASSLGLAGGLGQFF
CDR3 DNA: TGTGCCAGCAGCCTGGGACTAGCGGGAGGCCTTGGGCAGTTCTTC
clone size: NA
J gene: TRBJ2-1
D gene: TRBD2
V gene: TRBV7-2

CDR3 protein: CASSLKGISYGYTF
CDR3 DNA: TGTGCCAGCAGCCTGAAGGGGATCAGCTATGGCTACACCTTC
clone size: NA
J gene: TRBJ1-2
D gene: NA
V gene: TRBV5-4

CDR3 protein: CATTIGDNEQFF
CDR3 DNA: TGTGCCACGACAATAGGTGACAATGAGCAGTTCTTC
clone size: NA
J gene: TRBJ2-1
D gene: NA
V gene: TRBV10-3

CDR3 protein: CASSYSGRYGNEQFF
CDR3 DNA: TGTGCCAGCAGCTATAGCGGGAGATACGGCAATGAGCAGTTCTTC
clone size: NA
J gene: TRBJ2-1
D gene: TRBD2
V gene: TRBV7-2

CDR3 protein: CASSLVRVFDTEAFF
CDR3 DNA: TGTGCCAGCAGTTTAGTCAGGGTTTTCGACACTGAAGCTTTCTTT
clone size: NA
J gene: TRBJ1-1
D gene: NA
V gene: TRBV28

CDR3 protein: CASSPVAGGLAKNIQYF
CDR3 DNA: TGTGCCAGCAGCCCAGTAGCGGGAGGTCTCGCCAAAAACATTCAGTACTTC
clone size: NA
J gene: TRBJ2-4
D gene: TRBD2
V gene: TRBV4-2

CDR3 protein: CASSEGPSGRGNTGELFF
CDR3 DNA: TGTGCCAGCAGTGAAGGTCCTAGCGGGAGGGGGAACACCGGGGAGCTGTTTTTT
clone size: NA
J gene: TRBJ2-2
D gene: TRBD2
V gene: TRBV6-1

CDR3 protein: CASSVASGRAGEQYF
CDR3 DNA: TGTGCCAGCAGCGTAGCCAGCGGGAGGGCCGGGGAGCAGTACTTC
clone size: NA
J gene: TRBJ2-7
D gene: TRBD2
V gene: TRBV9

CDR3 protein: CATEGSGYEQYF
CDR3 DNA: TGTGCCACGGAGGGGAGCGGCTACGAGCAGTACTTC
clone size: NA
J gene: TRBJ2-7
D gene: NA
V gene: TRBV7-9

CDR3 protein: CASRLRGGTPQYF
CDR3 DNA: TGTGCCAGCAGGCTCCGGGGCGGGACTCCGCAGTATTTT
clone size: NA
J gene: TRBJ2-3
D gene: NA
V gene: TRBV27

CDR3 protein: CASTRLADTYEQYF
CDR3 DNA: TGTGCCAGCACGCGCCTAGCCGATACCTACGAGCAGTACTTC
clone size: NA
J gene: TRBJ2-7
D gene: NA
V gene: TRBV5-6